This is a list of T cell receptor beta chains from one sample in a study of blood T cells in healthy people across ages. MiXCR was run by TCRdb on the 5' RACE reads, yielding one entry per CDR3 protein. The table has approximately 690,000 distinct CDR3 sequences, roughly 58% seen once. Material: blood. These receptor sequences come from a man aged 55-75 years in good health. Each CDR3 is given with its conserved first and last residue. A D gene is named only where the DNA matches it firmly. Only some rows state a clone size, as once, few, many or a class for expanded clones.

J,size,D,V,CDR3,DNA
TRBJ2-3,.,.,TRBV6-5,CASSYRLARPTDTQYF,TGTGCCAGCAGTTACAGATTAGCAAGGCCCACAGATACGCAGTATTTT
TRBJ2-5,.,.,TRBV3-1,CASSRRGSQETQYF,TGTGCCAGCAGCCGCCGGGGGTCCCAAGAGACCCAGTACTTC
TRBJ2-5,.,TRBD2,TRBV7-9,CASSLGSGGLGGRQETQYF,TGTGCCAGCAGCTTAGGAAGCGGGGGGCTCGGGGGCCGTCAAGAGACCCAGTACTTC
TRBJ2-5,.,TRBD1,TRBV5-1,CASSFKGAQETQYF,TGCGCCAGCAGCTTCAAGGGGGCGCAAGAGACCCAGTACTTC
TRBJ2-5,.,TRBD2,TRBV5-1,CASSSGTSGGAVETQYF,TGCGCCAGCAGCTCCGGGACTAGCGGGGGGGCCGTGGAGACCCAGTACTTC
TRBJ2-3,many,.,TRBV24-1,CATSGPLPGGQGTDTQYF,TGTGCCACCAGTGGTCCTCTGCCGGGGGGACAGGGCACAGATACGCAGTATTTT
TRBJ2-5,once,TRBD1,TRBV20-1,CSAPRPGQQETQYF,TGCAGTGCGCCTAGGCCGGGACAGCAAGAGACCCAGTACTTC
TRBJ1-6,.,.,TRBV20-1,CSAFTGSNSPLHF,TGCAGTGCCTTCACAGGGAGTAATTCACCCCTCCACTTT
TRBJ2-5,.,.,TRBV27,CASSTLRDHLIKETQYF,TGTGCCAGCAGCACCCTCCGGGACCACCTTATTAAAGAGACCCAGTACTTC
TRBJ1-6,.,.,TRBV7-9,CASSLEVPETLHF,TGTGCCAGCAGCTTAGAAGTCCCCGAGACCCTCCACTTT
TRBJ2-2,.,TRBD2,TRBV7-7,CASSPGTSGATGELFF,TGTGCCAGCAGCCCCGGGACTAGCGGGGCCACCGGGGAGCTGTTTTTT
TRBJ2-1,.,.,TRBV14,CASSQDMGLSGNEQFF,TGTGCCAGCAGCCAAGATATGGGACTTTCTGGGAATGAGCAGTTCTTC
TRBJ2-7,.,.,TRBV28,CASTLGLYEQYF,TGTGCCAGCACCCTCGGGCTCTACGAGCAGTACTTC
TRBJ2-3,.,TRBD2,TRBV5-1,CACSSTGTSPGRDTQNF,TGCGCCTGCAGCTCTACAGGGACTAGCCCTGGTCGGGATACGCAGAATTTT
TRBJ2-1,few,TRBD2,TRBV5-1,CASSSQISGGRHNEQFF,TGCGCCAGCAGCTCTCAAATATCGGGGGGGCGACACAATGAGCAGTTCTTC
TRBJ2-1,.,.,TRBV7-9,CASSLRGATYEQFF,TGTGCCAGCAGCTTACGCGGCGCTACATATGAGCAGTTCTTC
TRBJ2-1,.,TRBD2,TRBV7-9,CASRSPASGGLYNEQFF,TGTGCCAGCAGATCCCCGGCTAGCGGGGGCCTCTACAATGAGCAGTTCTTC
TRBJ1-5,.,TRBD1,TRBV3-1,CACSNGQALNQPQHF,TGTGCCTGCAGCAACGGACAGGCGCTCAATCAGCCCCAGCATTTT
TRBJ1-3,.,.,TRBV6-2/TRBV6-3,CASSYSNGNTIYF,TGTGCCAGCAGTTACTCGAATGGAAACACCATATATTTT
TRBJ1-6,.,TRBD1,TRBV2,CASSGTGESTPLHF,TGTGCCAGCAGTGGGACAGGGGAGTCGACACCCCTCCACTTT
TRBJ2-5,.,TRBD2,TRBV3-1,CASSYTGAGVETQYF,TGTGCCAGCAGCTACACCGGAGCGGGAGTAGAGACCCAGTACTTC
TRBJ2-7,.,.,TRBV5-4,CASSLKLVEDEQYF,TGTGCCAGCAGCTTAAAACTTGTCGAAGACGAGCAGTACTTC
TRBJ2-3,.,.,TRBV20-1,CSGDPALNTQYF,TGCAGTGGGGACCCGGCTTTAAATACGCAGTATTTT
TRBJ2-1,few,TRBD2,TRBV28,CASSPFAPPRSGSSYNEQFF,TGTGCCAGCAGTCCCTTTGCCCCACCCCGTAGCGGGAGCTCCTACAATGAGCAGTTCTTC
TRBJ1-2,.,.,TRBV5-4,CASSLTGQNYGYTF,TGTGCCAGCAGCCTTACCGGACAGAACTATGGCTACACCTTC
TRBJ1-2,.,TRBD1,TRBV29-1,CSAGTGENYGYTF,TGCAGCGCCGGGACAGGGGAGAACTATGGCTACACCTTC
TRBJ1-2,.,.,TRBV4-2,CASSQERVNGYTF,TGTGCCAGCAGCCAAGAGAGGGTGAATGGCTACACCTTC
TRBJ2-1,.,TRBD2,TRBV5-1,CASSRAGGRSRHDEQFF,TGCGCCAGCAGCCGGGCGGGGGGCCGTTCGAGACACGATGAGCAGTTCTTC
TRBJ2-5,.,.,TRBV5-1,CASSTAGTGSETQYF,TGCGCCAGCAGCACAGCCGGGACGGGAAGTGAGACCCAGTACTTC
TRBJ1-5,.,.,TRBV2,CASSQGVGGNQPQHF,TGTGCCAGCAGTCAGGGTGTCGGCGGCAATCAGCCCCAGCATTTT
TRBJ2-6,.,.,TRBV5-1,CASSPSPDVRSSGANVLTF,TGCGCCAGCAGCCCCTCCCCGGACGTCCGGAGCTCTGGGGCCAACGTCCTGACTTTC
TRBJ2-1,once,TRBD2,TRBV2,CASSRLAGGQGEQFF,TGTGCCAGCAGCCGCTTAGCGGGGGGGCAAGGGGAGCAGTTCTTC
TRBJ1-1,.,TRBD1,TRBV5-8,CASSLGDRGNTEAFF,TGTGCCAGCAGCTTGGGTGACAGGGGGAACACTGAAGCTTTCTTT
TRBJ2-5,.,.,TRBV25-1,CASSVYGWGQETQYF,TGTGCCAGCAGTGTCTACGGGTGGGGGCAAGAGACCCAGTACTTC
TRBJ1-5,.,TRBD1,TRBV5-5,CASSLADRAETQHF,TGTGCCAGCAGCTTGGCGGACAGGGCAGAGACCCAGCATTTT
TRBJ1-6,once,TRBD1,TRBV6-6,CASSSRQGKTPLHF,TGTGCCAGCAGTTCTCGACAGGGGAAGACGCCCCTCCACTTT
TRBJ2-3,.,.,TRBV18,CASSPGTTSTDTQYF,TGTGCCAGCTCACCGGGGACAACTAGCACAGATACGCAGTATTTT
TRBJ2-5,.,TRBD2,TRBV7-8,CASSPFWGGRETQYF,TGTGCCAGCAGCCCCTTCTGGGGGGGACGAGAGACCCAGTACTTC
TRBJ2-5,.,.,TRBV5-1,CASSLDVRVQETQYF,TGCGCCAGCAGCTTGGATGTTCGGGTCCAAGAGACCCAGTACTTC
TRBJ1-4,.,.,TRBV21-1,CASSNHRTVEKLFF,TGTGCCAGCAGCAACCATAGGACGGTAGAAAAACTGTTTTTT